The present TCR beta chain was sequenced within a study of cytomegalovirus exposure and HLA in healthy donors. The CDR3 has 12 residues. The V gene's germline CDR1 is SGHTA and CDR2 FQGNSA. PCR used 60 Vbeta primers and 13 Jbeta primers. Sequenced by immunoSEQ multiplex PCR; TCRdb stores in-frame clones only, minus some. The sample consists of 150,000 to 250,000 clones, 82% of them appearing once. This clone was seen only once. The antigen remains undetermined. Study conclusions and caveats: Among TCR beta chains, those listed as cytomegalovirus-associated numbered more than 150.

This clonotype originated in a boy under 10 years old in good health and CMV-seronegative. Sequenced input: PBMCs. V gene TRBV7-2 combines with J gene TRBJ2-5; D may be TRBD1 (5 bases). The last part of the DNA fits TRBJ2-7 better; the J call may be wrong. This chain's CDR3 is CASSYDRDEQYF. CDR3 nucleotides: TGTGCCAGCAGCTATGACAGAGACGAGCAGTACTTC.